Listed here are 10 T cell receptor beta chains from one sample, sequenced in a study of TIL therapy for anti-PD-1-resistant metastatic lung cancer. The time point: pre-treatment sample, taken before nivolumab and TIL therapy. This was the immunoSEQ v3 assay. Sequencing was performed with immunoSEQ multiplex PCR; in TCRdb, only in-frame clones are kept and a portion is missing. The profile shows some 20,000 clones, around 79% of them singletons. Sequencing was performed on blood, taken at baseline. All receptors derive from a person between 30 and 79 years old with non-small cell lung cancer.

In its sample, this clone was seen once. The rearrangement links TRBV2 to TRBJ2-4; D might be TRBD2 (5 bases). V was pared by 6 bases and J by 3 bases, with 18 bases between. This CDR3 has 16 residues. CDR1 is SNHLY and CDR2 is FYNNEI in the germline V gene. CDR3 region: CASSPGLGMVKNIQYF. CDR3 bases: TGTGCCAGCAGCCCCGGACTGGGGATGGTCAAAAACATTCAGTACTTC.

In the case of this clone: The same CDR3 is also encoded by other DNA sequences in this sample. As DNA, the CDR3 is TGTGCCAGTAGTATGCGGGGCGGGGGAGGAGAAAAACTGTTTTTT. Translation: CASSMRGGGGEKLFF. The rearrangement joins TRBV19 to TRBJ1-4; maybe TRBD1 (5 bases). CDR3 size: 15 residues. Trimming pared 3 bases from V and 8 bases from J, leaving 16 bases between. Germline V CDR1 and CDR2: LNHDA, SQIVND (reference sequence). The full variable domain, completed using reference TRBV19 and TRBJ1-4, is DGGITQSPKYLFRKEGQNVTLSCEQNLNHDAMYWYRQDPGQGLRLIYYSQIVNDFQKGDIAEGYSVSREKKESFPLTVTSAQKNPTAFYLCASSMRGGGGEKLFFGSGTQLSVL.

CDR3 in amino acids: CASSYGGLVEDNEQFF. CDR3 DNA sequence: TGTGCCAGCAGTTACGGGGGACTAGTCGAGGACAATGAGCAGTTCTTC. The rearrangement joins TRBV6-5 to TRBJ2-1; 8 bases fit TRBD2. Losses at the gene ends were 2 bases for V and 5 bases for J; bases not matched to a gene: 8. The CDR3 is made up of 16 amino acids. In germline, CDR1 is MNHEY, CDR2 SVGAGI.

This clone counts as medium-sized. CDR3 DNA sequence: TGTGCCAGCAGTGAAGCGGGGGGCACAGATACGCAGTATTTT. It yields the protein CASSEAGGTDTQYF. The chain is built from TRBV6-4 and TRBJ2-3; 8 bases align to TRBD2. J gave up 1 base and V 3 bases, and 0 bases lay outside the gene matches. Germline V gives CDR1 MRHNA, CDR2 SNTAGT. The length of the CDR3 is 14 residues.

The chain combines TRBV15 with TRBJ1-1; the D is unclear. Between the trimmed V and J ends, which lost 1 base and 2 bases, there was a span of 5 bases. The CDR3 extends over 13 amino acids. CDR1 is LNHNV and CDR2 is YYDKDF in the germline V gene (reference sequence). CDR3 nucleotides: TGTGCCACCAGCAGAGTGCAAAACACTGAAGCTTTCTTT. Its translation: CATSRVQNTEAFF.

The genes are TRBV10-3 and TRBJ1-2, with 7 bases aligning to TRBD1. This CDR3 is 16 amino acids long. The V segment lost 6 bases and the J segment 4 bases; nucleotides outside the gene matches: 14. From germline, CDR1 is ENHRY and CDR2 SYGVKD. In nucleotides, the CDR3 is TGTGCCATCAGGGATGAGAGACAGGGCCATGGCTATGGCTACACCTTC. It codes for CAIRDERQGHGYGYTF.

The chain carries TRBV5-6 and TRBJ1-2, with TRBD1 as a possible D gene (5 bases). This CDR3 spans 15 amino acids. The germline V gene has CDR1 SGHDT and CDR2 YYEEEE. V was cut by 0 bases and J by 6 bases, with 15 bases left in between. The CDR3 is CASSLVGVAGNGYTF. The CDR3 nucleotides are TGTGCCAGCAGCTTGGTGGGGGTTGCGGGGAATGGCTACACCTTC.

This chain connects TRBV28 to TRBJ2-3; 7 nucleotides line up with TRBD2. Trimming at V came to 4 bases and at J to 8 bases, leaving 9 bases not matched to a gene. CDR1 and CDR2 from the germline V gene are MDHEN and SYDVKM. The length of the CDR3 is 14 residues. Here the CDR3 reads CASSSTGTKSTQYF. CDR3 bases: TGTGCCAGCAGTTCCACCGGGACTAAATCTACGCAGTATTTT.

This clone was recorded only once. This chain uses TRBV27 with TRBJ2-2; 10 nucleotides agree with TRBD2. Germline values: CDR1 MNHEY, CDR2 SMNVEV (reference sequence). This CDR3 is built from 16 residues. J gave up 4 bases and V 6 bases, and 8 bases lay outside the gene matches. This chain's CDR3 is CASRGLAGASTGELFF. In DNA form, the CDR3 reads TGTGCCAGCAGGGGGCTAGCGGGAGCCTCCACCGGGGAGCTGTTTTTT.

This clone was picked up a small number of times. For the CDR3, the DNA is TGTGCCAGCAGTTTAAATTCTCAGCCCCAGCATTTT. It yields the protein CASSLNSQPQHF. This chain connects TRBV12-3 or TRBV12-4 to TRBJ1-5; D remains ambiguous. V was pared by 2 bases and J by 6 bases, with 5 bases between. This CDR3 has 12 amino acids.